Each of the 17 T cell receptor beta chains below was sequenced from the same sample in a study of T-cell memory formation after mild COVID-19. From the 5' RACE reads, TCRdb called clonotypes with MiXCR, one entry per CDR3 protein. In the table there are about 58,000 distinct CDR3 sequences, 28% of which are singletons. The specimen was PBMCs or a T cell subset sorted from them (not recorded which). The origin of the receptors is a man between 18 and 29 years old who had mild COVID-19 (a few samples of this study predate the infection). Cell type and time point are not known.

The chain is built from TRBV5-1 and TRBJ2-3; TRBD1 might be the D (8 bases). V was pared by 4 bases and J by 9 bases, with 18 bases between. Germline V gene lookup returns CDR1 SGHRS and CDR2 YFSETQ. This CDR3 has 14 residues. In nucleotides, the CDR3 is TGCGCCAGCAGCGACCTACAGGGGGGGTACACGCAGTATTTT. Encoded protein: CASSDLQGGYTQYF.

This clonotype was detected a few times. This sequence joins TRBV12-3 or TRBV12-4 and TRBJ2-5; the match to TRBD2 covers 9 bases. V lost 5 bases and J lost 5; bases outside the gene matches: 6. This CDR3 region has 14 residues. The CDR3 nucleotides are TGTGCCAGCAGTCGAGCGGGGGGCTGGGAGACCCAGTACTTC. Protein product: CASSRAGGWETQYF.

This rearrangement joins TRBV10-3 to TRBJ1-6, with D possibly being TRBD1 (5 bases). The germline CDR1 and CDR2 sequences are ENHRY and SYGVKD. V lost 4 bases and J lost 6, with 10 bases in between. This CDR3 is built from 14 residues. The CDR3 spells CAISGAGGNSPLHF. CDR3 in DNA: TGTGCCATCAGTGGGGCGGGGGGTAATTCACCCCTCCACTTT.

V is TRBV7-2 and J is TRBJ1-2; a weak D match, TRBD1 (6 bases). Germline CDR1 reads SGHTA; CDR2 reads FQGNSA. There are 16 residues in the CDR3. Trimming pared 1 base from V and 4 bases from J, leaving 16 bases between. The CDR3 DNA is TGTGCCAGCAGCTTAGGCAACAGGGCTGCAGCCTATGGCTACACCTTC. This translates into CASSLGNRAAAYGYTF.

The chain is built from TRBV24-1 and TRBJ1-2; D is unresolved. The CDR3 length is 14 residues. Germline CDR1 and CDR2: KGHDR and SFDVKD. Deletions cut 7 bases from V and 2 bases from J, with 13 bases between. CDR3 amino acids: CATRDATSNYGYTF. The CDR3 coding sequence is TGTGCCACCAGAGACGCAACTTCCAACTATGGCTACACCTTC.

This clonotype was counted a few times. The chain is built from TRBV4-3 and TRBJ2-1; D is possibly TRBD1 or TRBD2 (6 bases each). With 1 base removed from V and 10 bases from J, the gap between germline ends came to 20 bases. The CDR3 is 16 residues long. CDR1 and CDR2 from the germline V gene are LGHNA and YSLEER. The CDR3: CASSQGMVGGPIEQFF. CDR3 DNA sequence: TGCGCCAGCAGCCAAGGAATGGTGGGGGGCCCCATCGAGCAGTTCTTC.

The CDR3 protein is CASSWTGNEQFF. The CDR3 DNA is TGTGCCAGCAGCTGGACAGGGAATGAGCAGTTCTTC. This rearrangement joins TRBV5-4 to TRBJ2-1, with 8 nucleotides matching TRBD1. The CDR3 runs 12 residues. After removal of 3 bases from V and 7 bases from J, the junction contained 0 bases not matched to a gene. CDR1 is SGHNT and CDR2 is YYREEE in the germline V gene (reference sequence).

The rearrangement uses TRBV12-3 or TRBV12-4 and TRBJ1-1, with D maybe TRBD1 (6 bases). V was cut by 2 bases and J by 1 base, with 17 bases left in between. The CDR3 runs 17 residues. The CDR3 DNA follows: TGTGCCAGCAGTTTATCCTGGAGGGGGACACCGAACACTGAAGCTTTCTTT. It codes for CASSLSWRGTPNTEAFF.

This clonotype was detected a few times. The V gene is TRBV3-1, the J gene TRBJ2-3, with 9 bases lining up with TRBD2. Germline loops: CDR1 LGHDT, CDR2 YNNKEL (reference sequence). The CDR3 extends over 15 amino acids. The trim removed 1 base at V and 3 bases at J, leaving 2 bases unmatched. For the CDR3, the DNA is TGTGCCAGCAGCCAAGGACTAGCGGAGACAGATACGCAGTATTTT. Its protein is CASSQGLAETDTQYF.

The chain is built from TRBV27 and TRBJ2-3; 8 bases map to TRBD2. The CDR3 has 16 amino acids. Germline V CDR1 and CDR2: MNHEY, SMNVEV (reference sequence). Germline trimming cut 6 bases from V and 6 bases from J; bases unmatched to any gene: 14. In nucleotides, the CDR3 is TGTGCCAGCAGCCCTTGGCTAGCGGGCCGAGCGGATACGCAGTATTTT. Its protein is CASSPWLAGRADTQYF.

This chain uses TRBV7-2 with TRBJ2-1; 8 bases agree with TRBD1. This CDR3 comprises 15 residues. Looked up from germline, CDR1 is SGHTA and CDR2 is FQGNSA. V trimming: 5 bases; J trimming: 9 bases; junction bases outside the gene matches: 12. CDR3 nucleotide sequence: TGTGCCAGCAGCCCCCACCAGAACAGGGGGATTGAGCAGTTCTTC. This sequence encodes CASSPHQNRGIEQFF.

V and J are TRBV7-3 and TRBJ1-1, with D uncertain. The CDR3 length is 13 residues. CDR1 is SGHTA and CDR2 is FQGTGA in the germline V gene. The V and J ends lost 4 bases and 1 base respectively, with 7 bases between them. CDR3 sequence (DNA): TGTGCCAGCAGCTGGGCGGGGAACACTGAAGCTTTCTTT. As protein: CASSWAGNTEAFF.

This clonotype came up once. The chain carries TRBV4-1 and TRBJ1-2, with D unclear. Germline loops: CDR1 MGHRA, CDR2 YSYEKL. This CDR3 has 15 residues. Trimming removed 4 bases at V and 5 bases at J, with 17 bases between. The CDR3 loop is CASSPILGNQYGYTF. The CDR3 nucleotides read TGCGCCAGCAGCCCAATTCTCGGGAATCAGTATGGCTACACCTTC.

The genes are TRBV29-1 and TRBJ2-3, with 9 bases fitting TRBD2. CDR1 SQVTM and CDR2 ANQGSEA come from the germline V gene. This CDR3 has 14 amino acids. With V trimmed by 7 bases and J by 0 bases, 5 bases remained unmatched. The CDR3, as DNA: TGCAGCGGACTAGCGGTTAAAAGCACAGATACGCAGTATTTT. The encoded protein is CSGLAVKSTDTQYF.

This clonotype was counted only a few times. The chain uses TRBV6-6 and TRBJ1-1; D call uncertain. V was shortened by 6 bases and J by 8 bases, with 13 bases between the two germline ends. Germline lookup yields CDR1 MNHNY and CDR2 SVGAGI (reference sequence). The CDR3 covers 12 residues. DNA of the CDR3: TGTGCCAGCAGACGGACGGACCCAGAAGCTTTCTTT. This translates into CASRRTDPEAFF.

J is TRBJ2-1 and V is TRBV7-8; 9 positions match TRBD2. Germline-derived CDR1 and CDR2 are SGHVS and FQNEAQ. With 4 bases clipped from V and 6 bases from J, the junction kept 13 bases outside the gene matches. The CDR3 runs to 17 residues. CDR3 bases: TGTGCCAGCAGCTCTGGAGTAGCGGGGGAATTCGGCAATGAGCAGTTCTTC. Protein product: CASSSGVAGEFGNEQFF.

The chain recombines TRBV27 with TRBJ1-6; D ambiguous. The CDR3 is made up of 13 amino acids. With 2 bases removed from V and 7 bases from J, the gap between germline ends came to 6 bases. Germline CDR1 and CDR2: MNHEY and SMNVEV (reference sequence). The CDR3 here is CASSLGRNSPLHF. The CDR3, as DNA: TGTGCCAGCAGTTTAGGGAGGAATTCACCCCTCCACTTT.